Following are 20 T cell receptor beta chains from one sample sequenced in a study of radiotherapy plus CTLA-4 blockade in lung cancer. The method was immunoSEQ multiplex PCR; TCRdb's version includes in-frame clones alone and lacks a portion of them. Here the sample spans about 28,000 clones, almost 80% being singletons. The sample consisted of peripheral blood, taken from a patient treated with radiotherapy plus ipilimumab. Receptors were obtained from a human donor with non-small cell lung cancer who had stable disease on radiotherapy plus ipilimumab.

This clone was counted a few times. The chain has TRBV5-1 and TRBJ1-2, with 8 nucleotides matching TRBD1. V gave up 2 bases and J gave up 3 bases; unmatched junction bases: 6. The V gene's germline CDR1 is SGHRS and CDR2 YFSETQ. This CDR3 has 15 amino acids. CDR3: CASSFSGQGHYGYTF. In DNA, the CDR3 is TGCGCCAGCAGCTTTTCCGGACAGGGCCACTATGGCTACACCTTC.

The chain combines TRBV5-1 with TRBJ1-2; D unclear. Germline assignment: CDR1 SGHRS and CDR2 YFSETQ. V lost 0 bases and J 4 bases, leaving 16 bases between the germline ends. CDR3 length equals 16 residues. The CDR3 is CASSLDLNLSGYGYTF. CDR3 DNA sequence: TGCGCCAGCAGCTTGGATCTCAACCTCAGTGGCTATGGCTACACCTTC. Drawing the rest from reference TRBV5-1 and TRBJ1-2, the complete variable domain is KAGVTQTPRYLIKTRGQQVTLSCSPISGHRSVSWYQQTPGQGLQFLFEYFSETQRNKGNFPGRFSGRQFSNSRSEMNVSTLELGDSALYLCASSLDLNLSGYGYTFGSGTRLTVV.

CDR3 DNA sequence: TGTGCCAGCAGCTTAACTAGCCGGTGGGATGAGCAGTTCTTC. It encodes CASSLTSRWDEQFF. The chain joins TRBV7-9 to TRBJ2-1; weak D call: TRBD2 (6 bases). CDR1 is SEHNR, CDR2 FQNEAQ, per germline (reference sequence). V was clipped by 2 bases and J by 8 bases, with 13 bases between them. The CDR3 is 14 amino acids.

The CDR3 coding sequence is TGTGCCAGCAGTGAAGGTCTCATAGGAGGCGTCGACACCGGGGAGCTGTTTTTT. Amino acids: CASSEGLIGGVDTGELFF. V usage is TRBV21-1 and J usage is TRBJ2-2; the listed D gene, TRBD2, was not tested against the DNA. TRBV21-1 is given as a pseudogene. This CDR3 has 18 residues.

The CDR3 is CAITWGTTTEAFF. For the CDR3, the DNA is TGTGCCATCACTTGGGGCACAACCACTGAAGCTTTCTTT. This sequence joins TRBV10-3 and TRBJ1-1; D might be TRBD1 (5 bases). The CDR3 has 13 residues. Germline V CDR1 and CDR2: ENHRY, SYGVKD. V lost 7 bases to trimming and J lost 4 bases, with 13 bases between them.

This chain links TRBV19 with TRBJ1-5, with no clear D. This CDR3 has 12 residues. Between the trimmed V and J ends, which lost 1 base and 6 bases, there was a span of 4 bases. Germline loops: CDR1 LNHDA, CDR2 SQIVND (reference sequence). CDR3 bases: TGTGCCAGTAGTATAGTGAGTCAGCCCCAGCATTTT. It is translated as CASSIVSQPQHF.

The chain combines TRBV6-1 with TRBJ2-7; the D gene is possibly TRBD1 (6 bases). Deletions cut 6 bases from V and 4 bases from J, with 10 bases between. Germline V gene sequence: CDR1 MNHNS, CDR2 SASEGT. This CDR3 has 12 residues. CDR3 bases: TGTGCCAGCAGCCTACAGGGATACGAGCAGTACGTC. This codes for CASSLQGYEQYV.

The CDR3 loop reads CASARGLPGVTQYF. For the CDR3, the DNA is TGTGCCAGTGCTCGAGGACTTCCGGGAGTGACCCAGTACTTC. The V gene is TRBV19, the J gene TRBJ2-5; D possibly corresponds to TRBD2 (6 bases). V lost 8 bases to trimming and J lost 7 bases, with 20 bases between them. The CDR3 extends over 14 amino acids. Germline values: CDR1 LNHDA, CDR2 SQIVND (reference sequence).

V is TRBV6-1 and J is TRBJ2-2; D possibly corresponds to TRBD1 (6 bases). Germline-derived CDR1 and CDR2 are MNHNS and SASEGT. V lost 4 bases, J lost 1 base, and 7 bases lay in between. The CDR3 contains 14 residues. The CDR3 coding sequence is TGTGCCAGCAGTGGACAGGTGAACACCGGGGAGCTGTTTTTT. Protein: CASSGQVNTGELFF.

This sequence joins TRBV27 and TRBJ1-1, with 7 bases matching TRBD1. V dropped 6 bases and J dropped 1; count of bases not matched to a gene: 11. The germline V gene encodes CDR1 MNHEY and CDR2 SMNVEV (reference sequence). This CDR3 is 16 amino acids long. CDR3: CASRITVGGSNTEAFF. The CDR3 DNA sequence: TGTGCCAGCAGGATAACTGTAGGGGGCTCGAACACTGAAGCTTTCTTT.

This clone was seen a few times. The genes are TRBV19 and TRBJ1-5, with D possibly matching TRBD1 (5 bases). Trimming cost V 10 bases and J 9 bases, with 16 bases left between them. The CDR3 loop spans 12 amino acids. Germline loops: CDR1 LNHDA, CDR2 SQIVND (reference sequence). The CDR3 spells CATSGGPWPQHF. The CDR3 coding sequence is TGTGCCACCAGCGGGGGACCCTGGCCCCAGCATTTT.

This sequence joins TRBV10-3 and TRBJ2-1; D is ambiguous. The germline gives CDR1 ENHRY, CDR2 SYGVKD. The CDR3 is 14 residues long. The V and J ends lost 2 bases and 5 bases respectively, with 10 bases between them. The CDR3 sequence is CAISERLLDNEQFF. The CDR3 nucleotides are TGTGCCATCAGTGAGCGGTTACTGGACAATGAGCAGTTCTTC.

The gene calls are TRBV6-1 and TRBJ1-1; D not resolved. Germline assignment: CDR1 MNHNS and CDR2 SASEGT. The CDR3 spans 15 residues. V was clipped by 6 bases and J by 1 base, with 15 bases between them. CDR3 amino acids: CASSERRITNTEAFF. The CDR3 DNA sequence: TGTGCCAGCAGCGAAAGACGGATCACGAACACTGAAGCTTTCTTT.

Written as DNA, the CDR3 is TGTGCCAGCAGCCCCGAATACACACTGGTTAGAAGAGGGTACACCGGGGAGCTGTTTTTT. This translates into CASSPEYTLVRRGYTGELFF. The V call is TRBV4-2, the J call TRBJ2-2; possibly TRBD2 for D (5 bases). Germline values: CDR1 LGHNA, CDR2 YNFKEQ. The CDR3 covers 20 residues. Between the trimmed V and J ends, which lost 4 bases and 3 bases, there was a span of 27 bases.

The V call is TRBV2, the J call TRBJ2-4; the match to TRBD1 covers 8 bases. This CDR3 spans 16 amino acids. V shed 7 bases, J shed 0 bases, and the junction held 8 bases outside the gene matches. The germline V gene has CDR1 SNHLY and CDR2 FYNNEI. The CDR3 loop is CASKSGQDVAKNIQYF. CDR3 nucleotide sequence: TGTGCCAGCAAATCGGGACAGGACGTAGCCAAAAACATTCAGTACTTC.

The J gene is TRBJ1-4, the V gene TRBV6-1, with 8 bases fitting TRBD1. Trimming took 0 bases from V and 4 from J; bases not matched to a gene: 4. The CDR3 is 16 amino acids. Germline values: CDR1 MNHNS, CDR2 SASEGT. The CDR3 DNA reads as TGTGCCAGCAGTGAAGCAGACAGGGGCTTTAATGAAAAACTGTTTTTT. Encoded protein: CASSEADRGFNEKLFF.

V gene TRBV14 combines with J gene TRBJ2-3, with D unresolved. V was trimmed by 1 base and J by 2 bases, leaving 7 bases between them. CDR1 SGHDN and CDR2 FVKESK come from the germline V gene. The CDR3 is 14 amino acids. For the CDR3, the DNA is TGTGCCAGCAGCCAAGGGAGACACACAGATACGCAGTATTTT. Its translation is CASSQGRHTDTQYF.

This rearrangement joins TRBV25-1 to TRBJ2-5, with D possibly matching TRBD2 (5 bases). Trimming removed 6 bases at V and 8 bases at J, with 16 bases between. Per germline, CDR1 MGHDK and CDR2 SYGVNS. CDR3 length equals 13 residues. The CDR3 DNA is TGTGCCAGCAGGAGGGCAGGTTCGGAAACCCAGTACTTC. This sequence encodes CASRRAGSETQYF.

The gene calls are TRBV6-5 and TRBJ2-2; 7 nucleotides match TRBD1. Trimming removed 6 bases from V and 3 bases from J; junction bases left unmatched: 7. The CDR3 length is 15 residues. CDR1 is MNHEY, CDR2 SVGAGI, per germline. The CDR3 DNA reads TGTGCCAGCAGCCTAGGACAGGCCTACACCGGGGAGCTGTTTTTT. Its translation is CASSLGQAYTGELFF.

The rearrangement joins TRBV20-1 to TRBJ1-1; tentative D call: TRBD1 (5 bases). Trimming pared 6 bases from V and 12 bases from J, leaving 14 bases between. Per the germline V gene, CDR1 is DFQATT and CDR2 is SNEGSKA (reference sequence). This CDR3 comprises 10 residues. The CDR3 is CSARDFVTFF. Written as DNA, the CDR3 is TGCAGTGCCAGGGACTTCGTGACTTTCTTT.